This T cell receptor (beta chain) was obtained from a study of blood T cell repertoires in COVID-19. Overall study context: Collection of acute and convalescent COVID-19 samples took place in the United States, Italy and Spain. T cells, B-cell-depleted T cells, or PBMCs supplied cDNA or gDNA.

Original data processing: Estimated nucleated cell counts came from reference gene primer amplification. Clones were read by immunoSEQ multiplex PCR, and TCRdb kept only the in-frame ones, dropping some. The DNA gave D and trimming, while V, J and clone size come from that table. The sample includes 150,000 or so clones, roughly four fifths of them seen just once. Sequencing input: peripheral blood. The sequence derives from a human donor with acute or convalescent COVID-19. The donor label of this sample is uncertain.

CDR3 DNA: TGTGCCAGTAGCAGGGGACAGGGGAGCTGGGAGACCCAGTACTTC. This translates into CASSRGQGSWETQYF. The chain has TRBV19 and TRBJ2-5, with 10 bases matching TRBD1. There are 15 residues in the CDR3. Per germline, CDR1 LNHDA and CDR2 SQIVND (reference sequence). Trimming cost V 6 bases and J 5 bases; bases outside gene matches: 9.